One T cell receptor (beta chain) is described in this entry. This clonotype was seen a handful of times. Its antigen remains unidentified. One base away there is no much larger clone; base qualities are not given. The CDR3 holds 12 amino acids from the cysteine to the phenylalanine. The only DNA kept is the CDR3, 36 bases in frame from the first base. From the germline V gene, CDR1 is SGHTA and CDR2 is FQGTGA. Trimming takes 5 bases from V and 7 bases from J, and the germline ends sit 10 bases apart. The sample belongs to a study of CD8 T cells in ankylosing spondylitis (dated by TCRdb to 2016 to 2017). Some background on the complete study: The study profiled T cell receptor beta repertoires in healthy donors and ankylosing spondylitis patients to find disease-linked TCR variants. The full study cohort was made up of about 25 ankylosing spondylitis patients and some 100 healthy donors. Samples of peripheral blood were taken, and for ankylosing spondylitis patients, synovial fluid was collected as well.

Sequencer: Illumina HiSeq 2500. TCR beta libraries were prepared by quantitative 5'-RACE with molecular barcodes. As for the authors' bioinformatics: A new computational method, built on a probabilistic model of VDJ rearrangement, was used to identify disease-linked TCR variants. TCRdb applied fastp at Q25 and MiXCR to the public reads, then kept only in-frame beta chains. Records with the same CDR3 protein are collapsed into one entry carrying the most frequent genes and DNA. The V and J calls here are based on TCRdb, not the publication. This sample is represented by some 130,000 distinct CDR3 sequences; 11% of them were singletons. Of the sample, approximately 4% falls within the top ten clones. The paper's findings and limits, for the study overall: Some motif variants had previously been reported in the synovial fluid and blood of reactive arthritis patients, which suggests shared mechanisms of disease initiation. A TCR beta motif made up of seven or eight highly homologous amino acid variants appeared to be characteristic of blood from ankylosing spondylitis patients. The disease-linked clones showed a CD8+ phenotype and occurred at relatively low frequencies in peripheral blood. The disease-linked clones were reported to be significantly enriched in matched synovial fluid samples from ankylosing spondylitis patients.

The rearranged segments are TRBV7-3 and TRBJ2-3; the D segment could be TRBD1, given 6 matching bases. The receptor was derived from a female donor with ankylosing spondylitis or in good health (not recorded which). Sequencing was done on a sample of blood, either unsorted or a sorted T cell fraction (not recorded which). The nucleotide sequence is TGTGCCAGCAGCCTCAGGGGTCATACGCAGTATTTT. Its coded protein is CASSLRGHTQYF.